The 10 T cell receptor beta chains reported below all come from one sample, sequenced in a study of Graves' ophthalmopathy and Graves' hyperthyroidism. RNA served as the template for amplifying TCR beta CDR3 regions. HTBI-primed RT-PCR formed the first round, and a multiplex PCR formed the second. In TCRdb, the multiplex PCR reads were re-called with MiXCR into one record per CDR3 protein. The data show around 520,000 distinct CDR3 sequences, with under 45% seen just once and less than 4.5% held by the top ten. Sequenced material: peripheral blood or thyroid tissue (not recorded which). The receptors were gathered from an adult man with Graves' hyperthyroidism.

Ten or more counts support this clonotype. The chain joins TRBV19 to TRBJ1-3, with no clear D. The CDR3 spans 12 residues. Germline CDR1 is LNHDA and CDR2 is SQIVND (reference sequence). V was pared by 6 bases and J by 4 bases, with 7 bases between. The CDR3 here is CASSISGNTIYF. For the CDR3, the DNA is TGTGCCAGTAGCATATCCGGAAACACCATATATTTT. Full variable domain (missing parts from reference TRBV19 and TRBJ1-3): DGGITQSPKYLFRKEGQNVTLSCEQNLNHDAMYWYRQDPGQGLRLIYYSQIVNDFQKGDIAEGYSVSREKKESFPLTVTSAQKNPTAFYLCASSISGNTIYFGEGSWLTVV.

This clonotype showed up many times. This chain links TRBV12-3 or TRBV12-4 with TRBJ1-6, with 9 positions matching TRBD1. V dropped 6 bases and J dropped 9; count of bases not matched to a gene: 12. The CDR3 has 16 residues. CDR3 sequence: CASSPLGQGIGSPLHF. In DNA, the CDR3 is TGTGCCAGCAGCCCGCTCGGACAGGGGATCGGTTCACCCCTCCACTTT.

Ten or more counts support this clonotype. The genes are TRBV29-1 and TRBJ1-1; 7 bases line up with TRBD1. The length of the CDR3 is 17 residues. The junction had 14 bases not matched to a gene; V was cut back by 4 bases and J by 0 bases. Germline CDR1 SQVTM, CDR2 ANQGSEA. CDR3 sequence (DNA): TGCAGCGTTGTAATCGGACGGACAGGCTGGATGAACACTGAAGCTTTCTTT. The encoded protein is CSVVIGRTGWMNTEAFF.

Concerning this clonotype: This clone may be a read error of a much larger clone one base away. The V gene is TRBV29-1, the J gene TRBJ1-2, with TRBD1 matching 10 bases. This CDR3 has 13 residues. Germline V CDR1 and CDR2: SQVTM, ANQGSEA. After removal of 7 bases from V and 6 bases from J, the junction contained 8 bases not matched to a gene. CDR3: CSAGTGDSHGYTF. The CDR3 DNA reads TGCAGCGCCGGGACAGGGGACAGCCATGGCTACACCTTC.

This clonotype was recorded at least ten times. V gene TRBV2 combines with J gene TRBJ2-2; 7 bases agree with TRBD1. The germline gives CDR1 SNHLY, CDR2 FYNNEI. CDR3 length: 16 residues. V was clipped by 8 bases and J by 3 bases; unmatched bases: 12. CDR3 in amino acids: CASRLVTGFDTGELFF. As DNA, the CDR3 is TGTGCCAGCCGATTAGTGACAGGGTTTGACACCGGGGAGCTGTTTTTT.

This clonotype has just one count. The V call is TRBV7-2, the J call TRBJ1-1; 7 bases align to TRBD1. With V trimmed by 6 bases and J by 3 bases, 25 bases remained unmatched. This CDR3 region has 20 residues. The germline CDR1 and CDR2 sequences are SGHTA and FQGNSA. CDR3 amino acids: CASSYSMGRGLGGWDTEAFF. The CDR3 coding sequence is TGTGCCAGCAGTTACTCGATGGGCAGGGGGTTAGGTGGGTGGGACACTGAAGCTTTCTTT. Full variable domain (remainder filled in from reference TRBV7-2 and TRBJ1-1): GAGVSQSPSNKVTEKGKDVELRCDPISGHTALYWYRQSLGQGLEFLIYFQGNSAPDKSGLPSDRFSAERTGGSVSTLTIQRTQQEDSAVYLCASSYSMGRGLGGWDTEAFFGQGTRLTVV.

This clonotype was observed once. The chain carries TRBV29-1 and TRBJ2-5, with unresolved D. The CDR3 totals 13 residues. V was shortened by 3 bases and J by 4 bases, with 12 bases between the two germline ends. Per the germline V gene, CDR1 is SQVTM and CDR2 is ANQGSEA. The CDR3: CSVDLGLRETQYF. The CDR3 DNA reads TGCAGCGTTGATCTGGGTTTGCGAGAGACCCAGTACTTC.

This clonotype occurred many times. The chain is built from TRBV19 and TRBJ1-2; 7 nucleotides line up with TRBD1. This CDR3 is 15 amino acids long. Germline V lookup: CDR1 LNHDA, CDR2 SQIVND (reference sequence). After removal of 3 bases from V and 2 bases from J, the junction contained 6 bases not matched to a gene. CDR3 DNA sequence: TGTGCCAGTAGTATGGGGACAGCAACAAACTATGGCTACACCTTC. Translation gives CASSMGTATNYGYTF. The whole variable domain, filled in from reference TRBV19 and TRBJ1-2, reads DGGITQSPKYLFRKEGQNVTLSCEQNLNHDAMYWYRQDPGQGLRLIYYSQIVNDFQKGDIAEGYSVSREKKESFPLTVTSAQKNPTAFYLCASSMGTATNYGYTFGSGTRLTVV.

Comment on this clonotype: With a much larger clone just one base away, this may be a read error. The chain joins TRBV15 to TRBJ2-5; D might be TRBD1 or TRBD2, each matching 5 bases. From germline, CDR1 is LNHNV and CDR2 YYDKDF (reference sequence). This CDR3 region has 15 residues. CDR3 sequence reads: CATGRDGTYQETQYF. The CDR3 region has the DNA TGTGCCACCGGCAGAGATGGGACGTACCAAGAGACCCAGTACTTC.

This clonotype was counted ten times or more. The V and J genes are TRBV7-2 and TRBJ2-7; 14 bases fit TRBD2. CDR3 length: 14 amino acids. Germline trimming cut 4 bases from V and 4 bases from J; bases unmatched to any gene: 0. The germline CDR1 and CDR2 sequences are SGHTA and FQGNSA. CDR3 DNA: TGTGCCAGCAGCTGGACTAGCGGGGGGTACGAGCAGTACTTC. Protein product: CASSWTSGGYEQYF.